This T cell receptor (beta chain) is drawn from a study of glioma-infiltrating T cells after dendritic cell vaccination. Study in general: Patients received three intradermal dendritic cell vaccine injections at biweekly intervals.

Indicated time point: after dendritic cell vaccination, including at tumor progression/relapse. All glioblastoma patients lacked an isocitrate dehydrogenase mutation. Primers: 60 V beta forward and 13 J beta reverse. Method: immunoSEQ multiplex PCR; TCRdb's copy keeps in-frame clones and lacks some. Of about 64,000 clones in the sample, around nine tenths are singletons; the top ten hold around a tenth. Germline lookup yields CDR1 SGHRS and CDR2 YFSETQ. Trimming shortened V by 0 bases and J by 1 base, and 13 bases separated the two germline ends. The CDR3 is made up of 16 amino acids. The sample consisted of blood, taken after dendritic cell vaccination. The sequence came from a human donor with glioblastoma. V is TRBV5-1 and J is TRBJ1-1; no firm D call. CDR3 nucleotide sequence: TGCGCCAGCAGCTTGGGGGAGATGGGGTGGAACACTGAAGCTTTCTTT. Protein: CASSLGEMGWNTEAFF.